One sample yielded the 7 T cell receptor beta chains listed below, sequenced in a study of cytomegalovirus exposure and HLA in healthy donors. PCR involved 60 Vbeta and 13 Jbeta primers. TCRdb's copy holds only in-frame clones and misses some; the assay was immunoSEQ multiplex PCR. The sample gives 200,000 to 250,000 clones, 70% to 90% of which show up once; 1% to 1.5% is in the top ten. Specimen: PBMCs. These receptor sequences come from a human donor in good health.

V usage is TRBV7-8 and J usage is TRBJ2-3; D not certain. From germline, CDR1 is SGHVS and CDR2 FQNEAQ. V lost 6 bases, J lost 0 bases, and 28 bases lay in between. This CDR3 spans 20 amino acids. DNA of the CDR3: TGTGCCAGCAGGCAGATACTTCCCCTGCCTAGTATGGGTAGCACAGATACGCAGTATTTT. As protein: CASRQILPLPSMGSTDTQYF. Drawing the rest from reference TRBV7-8 and TRBJ2-3, the complete variable domain is GAGVSQSPRYKVAKRGQDVALRCDPISGHVSLFWYQQALGQGPEFLTYFQNEAQLDKSGLPSDRFFAERPEGSVSTLKIQRTQQEDSAVYLCASRQILPLPSMGSTDTQYFGPGTRLTVL.

In this sample, this clone turned up once. The chain combines TRBV7-3 with TRBJ2-2, with D uncertain. V dropped 3 bases and J dropped 7 bases, with 6 bases sitting between them. The CDR3 loop spans 12 amino acids. Germline CDR1 and CDR2: SGHTA and FQGTGA. Here the CDR3 DNA reads TGTGCCAGCAGCTTGAGAGGCGGGGAGCTGTTTTTT. This sequence encodes CASSLRGGELFF.

This chain uses TRBV9 with TRBJ1-2; weak D call: TRBD1 (5 bases). Germline V lookup: CDR1 SGDLS, CDR2 YYNGEE. CDR3 length: 15 amino acids. The ends were cut back, 2 bases at V and 4 bases at J, with 15 bases in the middle. The CDR3 here is CASSVGQVGPYGYTF. The CDR3 DNA follows: TGTGCCAGCAGCGTGGGGCAGGTTGGACCCTATGGCTACACCTTC.

V gene TRBV7-2 combines with J gene TRBJ1-1; a possible D gene is TRBD1 (5 bases). The V gene lost 1 base and the J gene lost 4 bases, with 13 bases spanning the gap. The germline CDR1 and CDR2 sequences are SGHTA and FQGNSA. The CDR3 is made up of 15 amino acids. CDR3 loop: CASSLVGSRGTEAFF. DNA for the CDR3: TGTGCCAGCAGCTTAGTGGGCTCAAGGGGCACTGAAGCTTTCTTT.

This clone was seen once. V usage is TRBV25-1 and J usage is TRBJ2-7, with D hard to call. Trimming cost V 6 bases and J 6 bases, with 9 bases left between them. Germline V lookup: CDR1 MGHDK, CDR2 SYGVNS. CDR3 size: 11 residues. DNA for the CDR3: TGTGCCAGCAGGGGTAGAGGCGAGCAGTACTTC. This encodes CASRGRGEQYF.

This rearrangement joins TRBV23-1 to TRBJ2-6; D might be TRBD2 (5 bases). TRBV23-1 is designated an ORF whose function remains uncertain. The V end lost 0 bases, the J end lost 2 bases, and 11 bases lay between the germline ends. This CDR3 region has 17 residues. The CDR3 DNA follows: TGCGCCAGCAGTCAATCGTGTCGGGGAACTGGGGCCAACGTCCTGACTTTC. Protein product: CASSQSCRGTGANVLTF.

The chain joins TRBV7-9 to TRBJ2-5; the match to TRBD2 covers 9 bases. The CDR3 extends over 17 amino acids. Unmatched junction bases numbered 17, after V lost 7 bases and J lost 5 bases. Germline CDR1 reads SEHNR; CDR2 reads FQNEAQ (reference sequence). The CDR3 DNA follows: TGTGCCAGCACCACCGGACTAGGCGGGAGGGCGAGGGAGACCCAGTACTTC. Its protein product is CASTTGLGGRARETQYF. Using reference TRBV7-9 and TRBJ2-5 for the parts outside the CDR3, the full variable domain is DTGVSQNPRHKITKRGQNVTFRCDPISEHNRLYWYRQTLGQGPEFLTYFQNEAQLEKSRLLSDRFSAERPKGSFSTLEIQRTEQGDSAMYLCASTTGLGGRARETQYFGPGTRLLVL.